The 9 T cell receptor beta chains listed next were all sequenced from one sample in a study of T cell changes during pregnancy in multiple sclerosis. TCRdb's copy holds only in-frame clones and misses some; the assay was immunoSEQ multiplex PCR. The table records 35,000 to 45,000 clones, 80% to 95% of them present only once. Sequences were obtained from peripheral blood. Receptors were obtained from a female donor with multiple sclerosis, enrolled in a pregnancy study.

The CDR3 DNA follows: TGTGCCAGCGGTTGGGGGGCTGGAAACACCATATATTTT. This gives the protein CASGWGAGNTIYF. This rearrangement joins TRBV27 to TRBJ1-3; perhaps TRBD1 as D (5 bases). Germline V gene lookup returns CDR1 MNHEY and CDR2 SMNVEV (reference sequence). Trimming removed 8 bases from V and 2 bases from J, with 10 bases in between. This CDR3 contains 13 residues.

This chain links TRBV5-1 with TRBJ2-1; 7 bases align to TRBD2. V was pared by 5 bases and J by 3 bases, with 5 bases of the junction left unmatched. The CDR3 runs to 14 residues. The germline gives CDR1 SGHRS, CDR2 YFSETQ. CDR3 in amino acids: CASSPSGYYNEQFF. CDR3 in DNA: TGCGCCAGCAGTCCTAGCGGATACTACAATGAGCAGTTCTTC. The entire variable domain, with the rest obtained from reference TRBV5-1 and TRBJ2-1, is as follows: KAGVTQTPRYLIKTRGQQVTLSCSPISGHRSVSWYQQTPGQGLQFLFEYFSETQRNKGNFPGRFSGRQFSNSRSEMNVSTLELGDSALYLCASSPSGYYNEQFFGPGTRLTVL.

The rearrangement links TRBV19 to TRBJ2-1, with 10 positions matching TRBD2. Trimming cost V 6 bases and J 4 bases; bases outside gene matches: 0. CDR1 is LNHDA, CDR2 SQIVND, per germline (reference sequence). The CDR3 length is 13 residues. The CDR3 sequence: CASRLAGYNEQFF. The CDR3 DNA sequence: TGTGCCAGTAGACTAGCGGGGTACAATGAGCAGTTCTTC. The full variable domain, its missing parts supplied by reference TRBV19 and TRBJ2-1, is DGGITQSPKYLFRKEGQNVTLSCEQNLNHDAMYWYRQDPGQGLRLIYYSQIVNDFQKGDIAEGYSVSREKKESFPLTVTSAQKNPTAFYLCASRLAGYNEQFFGPGTRLTVL.

V and J are TRBV5-1 and TRBJ2-4; D possibly corresponds to TRBD1 (5 bases). V lost 3 bases and J 0 bases, leaving 10 bases between the germline ends. CDR1 is SGHRS, CDR2 YFSETQ, per germline. CDR3 length: 15 residues. The CDR3 sequence is CASSWGTLAKNIQYF. The CDR3 DNA follows: TGCGCCAGCAGCTGGGGCACCCTAGCCAAAAACATTCAGTACTTC.

This CDR3 is CASSSLNEKLFF. As DNA, the CDR3 is TGTGCCAGCAGCTCCCTTAATGAAAAACTGTTTTTT. V and J are TRBV7-9 and TRBJ1-4; unclear D gene. The ends were cut back, 4 bases at V and 4 bases at J, with 4 bases in the middle. The CDR3 extends over 12 amino acids. CDR1 and CDR2 (germline): SEHNR, FQNEAQ (reference sequence).

The chain carries TRBV30 and TRBJ2-3; D unresolved. With 3 bases removed from V and 2 bases from J, the gap between germline ends came to 18 bases. The germline gives CDR1 GTSNPN, CDR2 SVGIG (reference sequence). The CDR3 is 16 amino acids. CDR3 in DNA: TGTGCCTGGAGGAAAAGATGGGCGGACGACACAGATACGCAGTATTTT. Translation gives CAWRKRWADDTDTQYF.

This chain joins TRBV7-9 and TRBJ2-2, with TRBD2 identical over 8 bases. The V gene end was trimmed by 5 bases and the J gene end by 3 bases; junction bases not matched to a gene: 5. The length of the CDR3 is 15 residues. CDR1 SEHNR and CDR2 FQNEAQ come from the germline V gene (reference sequence). Here the CDR3 DNA reads TGTGCCAGCAGCCACGGGACTAGTTACACCGGGGAGCTGTTTTTT. Encoded protein: CASSHGTSYTGELFF.

This clone was recorded only once. The CDR3 reads CASRPSGSYSYEQYF. The CDR3 DNA follows: TGTGCCAGCAGACCCAGCGGGAGTTACTCCTACGAGCAGTACTTC. The J gene is TRBJ2-7, the V gene TRBV7-2; TRBD2 aligns across 8 bases. CDR3 length: 15 residues. Trimming removed 6 bases from V and 0 bases from J; junction bases left unmatched: 7. CDR1 SGHTA and CDR2 FQGNSA come from the germline V gene. Using reference TRBV7-2 and TRBJ2-7 for the parts outside the CDR3, the full variable domain is GAGVSQSPSNKVTEKGKDVELRCDPISGHTALYWYRQSLGQGLEFLIYFQGNSAPDKSGLPSDRFSAERTGGSVSTLTIQRTQQEDSAVYLCASRPSGSYSYEQYFGPGTRLTVT.

This clone was seen only once. The chain combines TRBV7-6 with TRBJ2-7; unclear D gene. The V end lost 4 bases, the J end lost 1 base, and 14 bases lay between the germline ends. This CDR3 region has 15 residues. Germline V gives CDR1 SGHVS, CDR2 FNYEAQ. The CDR3 here is CASSWMTGDSYEQYF. CDR3 in DNA: TGTGCCAGCAGCTGGATGACTGGGGATTCCTACGAGCAGTACTTC.